This entry describes one T cell receptor (beta chain). Its antigen has not been determined. Base-call qualities are not available, and no considerably larger clone is one nucleotide away. Patients with a history of autoimmune disease or receiving systemic immunosuppression were excluded from the trial. Peripheral blood for TCR sequencing was drawn from every dose cohort at baseline, at cycle 4 day 1 and at cycle 7 day 1. Samples were obtained from an open-label, multicenter, first-in-human phase I dose-escalation trial of ivuxolimab. The trial enrolled adults with locally advanced or metastatic head and neck squamous cell, hepatocellular, melanoma or renal cell carcinoma. CD4+ and CD8+ T cells were sorted separately from peripheral blood before TCR sequencing. Genomic DNA was extracted from sorted cells for sequencing of the TCRbeta CDR3 region. TCRbeta CDR3 regions were sequenced using the immunoSEQ Assay. Here the immuneACCESS table is served through TCRdb, limited to in-frame sequences with V and J called. Missing clones are a known gap in these copies; in checked studies unresolved V genes cover under half, and the rest lacks a known reason. This sample holds roughly 76,000 clones; around nine tenths were observed only once. Jointly, the top ten make up around 6.3% of the sample.

Inclusive of the bounding cysteine and phenylalanine, the CDR3 is 13 residues long. The kept DNA is CDR3 alone, 39 bases in frame from the first base. Via the germline V gene, CDR1 is MNHEY and CDR2 SVGAGI. V is cut by 2 bases and J by 1 base, and the space between the germline ends is 3 bases. The data originate from a study of OX40 agonist ivuxolimab in advanced cancers. Regarding the complete study: Ivuxolimab was a fully human IgG2 agonistic monoclonal antibody targeting the costimulatory receptor OX40 (CD134). Partial responses were achieved by three dose-escalation patients, of whom one had hepatocellular carcinoma and two had cutaneous melanoma. Of the approximately 54 patients in dose escalation, some 20 had hepatocellular carcinoma, roughly 15 had melanoma, 9 had renal cell carcinoma and 9 had head and neck cancer. Patients were allowed to have had prior anti-PD-1, anti-PD-L1 or anti-CTLA-4 therapy, and approximately 40% of the dose-escalation patients had previously received checkpoint inhibitors. The point of sequencing TCRbeta in the periphery was to test whether ivuxolimab changed TCR sequence diversity and drove clonal T-cell expansion. Intravenous ivuxolimab was administered to patients every 2 weeks at six dose levels: 0.01, 0.1, 0.3, 1.5, 3 and 10 mg/kg. The paper covers the monotherapy dose-escalation part of the phase I ivuxolimab trial, which included N ≈ 57 patients. In the dose-escalation cohort, 70% to 85% of patients were male, and the mean age was roughly 56 years with a range of about 23 to 79. The investigation overall reported the following: At doses of 0.1 to 3.0 mg/kg, clonal expansion of both CD4+ and CD8+ blood T cells was observed from baseline to week 6. Low levels of normalized T-cell clonal expansion were also seen in some patients who did not respond. In partial responders in the 0.1-3.0 mg/kg groups, normalized peripheral clonal expansion was found to be among the lowest, especially among CD8+ T cells. After ivuxolimab, expanded clones were on average more numerous among CD8+ T cells than among CD4+ T cells. Antigen specificity was not determined for the clonally expanded peripheral T cells.

This TCR derives from an adult with an advanced solid tumor such as melanoma, head and neck, liver or kidney cancer. The chain is made from TRBV6-5 and TRBJ1-5, with no D gene named confidently. The sample consisted of CD4+ or CD8+ T cells sorted from blood, taken in a trial of the OX40 agonist ivuxolimab. The nucleotide sequence reads TGTGCCAGCAGTTACAGCAGCAATCAGCCCCAGCATTTT. Its coded protein is CASSYSSNQPQHF.